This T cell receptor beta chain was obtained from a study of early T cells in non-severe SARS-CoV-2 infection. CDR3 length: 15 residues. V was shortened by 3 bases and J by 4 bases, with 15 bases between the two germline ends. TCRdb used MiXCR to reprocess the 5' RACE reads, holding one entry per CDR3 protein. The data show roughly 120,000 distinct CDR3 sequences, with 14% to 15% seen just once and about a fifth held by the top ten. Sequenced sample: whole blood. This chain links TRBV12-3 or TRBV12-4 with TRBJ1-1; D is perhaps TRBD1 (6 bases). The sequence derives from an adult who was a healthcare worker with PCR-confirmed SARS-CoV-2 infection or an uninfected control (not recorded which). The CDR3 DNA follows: TGTGCCAGCAGTTTTACAGGGTTGTCGAGCACTGAAGCTTTCTTT. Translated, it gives CASSFTGLSSTEAFF.